These 2 T cell receptor beta chains originate from one sample sequenced in a study of blood T cell repertoires in COVID-19. Data came from immunoSEQ multiplex PCR; TCRdb stores just in-frame clones and leaves some out. The sample has fewer than 110,000 clones, about nine tenths seen once; the top ten hold about a sixth. Sample: peripheral blood. Receptor source: a woman of 80 years or more in a cohort sampled during active COVID-19.

The chain carries TRBV7-3 and TRBJ2-7, with TRBD2 matching 11 bases. The CDR3 consists of 15 residues. From germline, CDR1 is SGHTA and CDR2 FQGTGA. Trimming at V came to 4 bases and at J to 3 bases, leaving 5 bases not matched to a gene. The CDR3 bases are TGTGCCAGCAGCTACGGGACTAGCGGTATCTACGAGCAGTACTTC. Amino acid sequence: CASSYGTSGIYEQYF. The variable domain in full, with the rest retrieved from reference TRBV7-3 and TRBJ2-7, is GAGVSQTPSNKVTEKGKYVELRCDPISGHTALYWYRQSLGQGPEFLIYFQGTGAADDSGLPNDRFFAVRPEGSVSTLKIQRTERGDSAVYLCASSYGTSGIYEQYFGPGTRLTVT.

The V call is TRBV7-8, the J call TRBJ2-1; TRBD2 agrees at 12 bases. Germline V gene lookup returns CDR1 SGHVS and CDR2 FQNEAQ. V dropped 5 bases and J dropped 5; count of bases not matched to a gene: 7. This CDR3 region has 16 residues. The CDR3 DNA reads TGTGCCAGCAGCGCCTTTACTAGCGGGGGGCACAATGAGCAGTTCTTC. This gives the protein CASSAFTSGGHNEQFF.